The 19 T cell receptor beta chains reported below all come from one sample, sequenced in a study of CD8+CD57+ T cells in acquired aplastic anemia. By flow cytometry, patients selected for sequencing had shown an expansion of CD8+CD57+ cells. The template used for profiling TCR beta VDJ and CDR3 was genomic DNA. One entry per CDR3 protein results from TCRdb running MiXCR on the reads. The sample contains under 200,000 distinct CDR3 sequences, approximately 52% of which appear only once. The sample comprised sorted CD4+, CD8+, or CD8+CD57+ T cells (not recorded which) from PBMCs. The receptor set was obtained from a human donor with aplastic anemia.

The chain couples TRBV19 to TRBJ1-2; a possible D gene is TRBD1 (5 bases). V was pared by 5 bases and J by 4 bases, with 17 bases between. CDR3 length: 15 amino acids. Germline V gene lookup returns CDR1 LNHDA and CDR2 SQIVND (reference sequence). CDR3 region: CASSPGLGVIYGYTF. As DNA, the CDR3 is TGTGCCAGTAGTCCTGGATTAGGGGTGATCTATGGCTACACCTTC.

The V gene is TRBV10-2, the J gene TRBJ2-7; perhaps D is TRBD1 or TRBD2 (5 bases each). V lost 10 bases and J lost 2, with 15 bases in between. The germline CDR1 and CDR2 sequences are WSHSY and SAAADI. The CDR3 is made up of 13 amino acids. The CDR3 is CATAVVGAYEQYF. CDR3 bases: TGCGCCACTGCAGTGGTGGGGGCCTACGAGCAGTACTTC.

The rearrangement joins TRBV19 to TRBJ2-7, with D tentatively TRBD1 (5 bases). Germline V gene sequence: CDR1 LNHDA, CDR2 SQIVND (reference sequence). V lost 1 base to trimming and J lost 7 bases, with 11 bases between them. CDR3 length: 13 residues. CDR3 nucleotide sequence: TGTGCCAGTAGTATAGGACAGCTTCGGGAGCAGTACTTC. It yields the protein CASSIGQLREQYF. Using reference TRBV19 and TRBJ2-7 for the parts outside the CDR3, the full variable domain is DGGITQSPKYLFRKEGQNVTLSCEQNLNHDAMYWYRQDPGQGLRLIYYSQIVNDFQKGDIAEGYSVSREKKESFPLTVTSAQKNPTAFYLCASSIGQLREQYFGPGTRLTVT.

This clonotype has more than one count but fewer than ten. V is TRBV7-9 and J is TRBJ1-6; D unresolved. V was pared by 5 bases and J by 8 bases, with 7 bases between. The CDR3 contains 12 residues. The V gene's germline CDR1 is SEHNR and CDR2 FQNEAQ (reference sequence). The CDR3 nucleotides read TGTGCCAGCAGCCGCGGGGATTCACCCCTCCACTTT. It is translated as CASSRGDSPLHF.

A word on this clonotype: A much larger clonotype is one base distant, so this may be a read error. This sequence joins TRBV9 and TRBJ2-5; D gene unclear. CDR1 and CDR2 (germline): SGDLS, YYNGEE. The CDR3 is made up of 16 amino acids. CDR3 amino acids: CVSSVATSNGVGTQYF. The CDR3 region has the DNA TGTGTCAGCAGCGTAGCTACCTCAAATGGGGTGGGGACCCAGTACTTC.

Details on this clonotype: One end of the junction varies from germline; a read error may be responsible. This chain joins TRBV2 and TRBJ2-1; the D is unclear. The length of the CDR3 is 19 residues. CDR1 SNHLY and CDR2 FYNNEI come from the germline V gene. The CDR3 DNA reads TGTGCCATCAGTGAAGCGCTAAGGTGGCAGCCTAATCTTGGGAATGAGCAGTTCTTC. Translating it yields CAISEALRWQPNLGNEQFF.

With respect to this clonotype: One end of the junction varies from germline; a read error may be responsible. The rearrangement uses TRBV6-2 or TRBV6-3 and TRBJ2-1; 10 nucleotides align to TRBD2. The germline V gene encodes CDR1 MNHEY and CDR2 SVGEGT. The CDR3 is 15 residues long. CDR3: CASRPAGGQYNGQFF. The CDR3 nucleotides are TGTGCCAGCAGGCCAGCGGGGGGGCAGTACAATGGGCAGTTCTTC.

The chain has TRBV9 and TRBJ2-1; TRBD2 matches at 10 bases. CDR1 is SGDLS and CDR2 is YYNGEE in the germline V gene. The CDR3 totals 14 residues. The junction had 4 bases not matched to a gene; V was cut back by 2 bases and J by 8 bases. The CDR3 sequence is CASSVGTSVHEQFF. In DNA form, the CDR3 reads TGTGCCAGCAGCGTGGGGACTAGCGTCCATGAGCAGTTCTTC.

This clonotype was found many times. The chain links TRBV20-1 to TRBJ1-1, with D possibly TRBD1 on 6 matching bases. The germline V and J ends were trimmed by 7 bases and 3 bases, with 12 bases remaining between them. The CDR3 has 12 amino acids. The germline gives CDR1 DFQATT, CDR2 SNEGSKA (reference sequence). CDR3 amino acids: CSGRQGYTEAFF. The CDR3 DNA is TGCAGTGGGAGGCAGGGGTACACTGAAGCTTTCTTT.

Many counts were recorded for this clonotype. Here the CDR3 reads CASSLRPAGAFF. The CDR3 DNA reads as TGTGCCAGCAGCTTAAGACCGGCTGGAGCTTTCTTT. The chain employs TRBV7-3 and TRBJ1-1, with no clear D. CDR1 is SGHTA, CDR2 FQGTGA, per germline. V lost 1 base to trimming and J lost 10 bases, with 10 bases between them. The CDR3 is 12 amino acids.

This clonotype was detected once. The V call is TRBV5-6, the J call TRBJ2-7; TRBD1 matches at 10 bases. Germline CDR1 and CDR2: SGHDT and YYEEEE. The CDR3 has 15 residues. V gave up 5 bases and J gave up 2 bases; unmatched junction bases: 7. The CDR3 reads CASRHRDRGPYEQYF. For the CDR3, the DNA is TGTGCCAGCAGACACCGAGACAGGGGGCCCTACGAGCAGTACTTC.

This clonotype has only a few counts. The chain is built from TRBV15 and TRBJ1-5; D is possibly TRBD1 (5 bases). Trimming pared 6 bases from V and 4 bases from J, leaving 13 bases between. Per the germline V gene, CDR1 is LNHNV and CDR2 is YYDKDF (reference sequence). This CDR3 contains 14 residues. DNA for the CDR3: TGTGCCACCAGATGGGACGGTAGAAATCAGCCCCAGCATTTT. The encoded protein is CATRWDGRNQPQHF.

The rearrangement uses TRBV2 and TRBJ2-2; 9 bases map to TRBD2. The J segment lost 7 bases and the V segment lost 4 bases, leaving 10 bases of the junction unmatched. CDR3 size: 16 residues. Per the germline V gene, CDR1 is SNHLY and CDR2 is FYNNEI. The CDR3 spells CASSALAGLVIGELFF. DNA for the CDR3: TGTGCCAGCAGTGCCCTAGCGGGGCTTGTCATCGGGGAGCTGTTTTTT.

This chain uses TRBV20-1 with TRBJ2-3; perhaps TRBD1 as D (5 bases). V was cut by 1 base and J by 0 bases, with 14 bases left in between. Per germline, CDR1 DFQATT and CDR2 SNEGSKA (reference sequence). The CDR3 is made up of 16 amino acids. This chain's CDR3 is CSARVVSRVSTDTQYF. DNA of the CDR3: TGCAGTGCTAGAGTGGTTAGCAGGGTGAGCACAGATACGCAGTATTTT.

This clonotype was detected once. V and J are TRBV2 and TRBJ2-2; tentative D call: TRBD2 (6 bases). The CDR3 is 15 residues long. Germline V CDR1 and CDR2: SNHLY, FYNNEI. V shed 9 bases and J shed 4 bases, with 18 bases lying between them. The CDR3: CASRGRSGGTGELFF. CDR3 nucleotide sequence: TGTGCCAGTAGAGGACGGTCCGGGGGCACCGGGGAGCTGTTTTTT.

This clonotype was detected many times. The genes are TRBV9 and TRBJ2-7; TRBD1 aligns across 9 bases. The J segment lost 4 bases and the V segment lost 4 bases, leaving 6 bases of the junction unmatched. This CDR3 comprises 14 residues. The germline V gene encodes CDR1 SGDLS and CDR2 YYNGEE. The CDR3 region is CASSRDRAGYEQYF. As DNA, the CDR3 is TGTGCCAGCAGCCGGGACAGGGCAGGGTACGAGCAGTACTTC.

This clonotype was detected many times. The chain employs TRBV10-1 and TRBJ2-4; D is unresolved. Per germline, CDR1 WNHNN and CDR2 SYGVQD (reference sequence). The V gene lost 4 bases and the J gene lost 0 bases, with 10 bases spanning the gap. The CDR3 sequence is 15 residues long. The CDR3 DNA follows: TGCGCCAGCAGTGGGGCACATGTAGCCAAAAACATTCAGTACTTC. It encodes CASSGAHVAKNIQYF.

V usage is TRBV7-2 and J usage is TRBJ1-1, with D hard to call. V lost 3 bases, J lost 8 bases, and 7 bases lay in between. This CDR3 comprises 11 residues. Germline loops: CDR1 SGHTA, CDR2 FQGNSA. CDR3 sequence: CASSFLREAFF. CDR3 nucleotides: TGTGCCAGCAGCTTTCTCAGGGAAGCTTTCTTT.

As concerns this clonotype: A junction end diverges from the germline sequence, so it may reflect a read error. The DNA for the CDR3 is TGCGTCAGCAGCTCGGGGGGACTAGCAATGAACACCGGGGAGCTGTTTTTT. This sequence encodes CVSSSGGLAMNTGELFF. The chain recombines TRBV5-1 with TRBJ2-2; 9 bases fit TRBD2. The CDR3 loop spans 17 amino acids. CDR1 SGHRS and CDR2 YFSETQ come from the germline V gene. Full variable domain (outside the CDR3, taken from reference TRBV5-1 and TRBJ2-2): KAGVTQTPRYLIKTRGQQVTLSCSPISGHRSVSWYQQTPGQGLQFLFEYFSETQRNKGNFPGRFSGRQFSNSRSEMNVSTLELGDSALYLCVSSSGGLAMNTGELFFGEGSRLTVL.